The 9 T cell receptor beta chains reported below all come from one sample, sequenced in a study of shared clonotypes between healthy human individuals. Clones were read by immunoSEQ multiplex PCR, and TCRdb kept only the in-frame ones, dropping some. The sample holds some 2.3 million clones, about 92% seen once. Sequencing was performed on naive CD4+ T cells from PBMCs. Subset denoted: CD45RA+ positively selected. These receptors came from a man aged 18-30 years in good health. Some clones in this sample may be carry-over from other donors' samples.

This chain connects TRBV30 to TRBJ2-6, with D perhaps matching TRBD1 or TRBD2 (6 bases each). V shed 0 bases and J shed 6 bases, with 12 bases lying between them. The CDR3 length is 15 residues. Germline CDR1 reads GTSNPN; CDR2 reads SVGIG (reference sequence). The CDR3 sequence is CAWSVPGALANVLTF. CDR3 nucleotides: TGTGCCTGGAGTGTACCGGGGGCTTTGGCCAACGTCCTGACTTTC.

The J gene is TRBJ2-2, the V gene TRBV30, with TRBD1 identical over 9 bases. Germline V gives CDR1 GTSNPN, CDR2 SVGIG (reference sequence). V dropped 0 bases and J dropped 3; count of bases not matched to a gene: 5. This CDR3 is 16 amino acids long. The CDR3 here is CAWSVVTGGHTGELFF. The CDR3 DNA reads TGTGCCTGGAGTGTAGTAACAGGGGGCCACACCGGGGAGCTGTTTTTT.

This clone was seen a single time. The V call is TRBV6-1, the J call TRBJ2-3; D is perhaps TRBD1 (5 bases). The CDR3 covers 13 residues. V was trimmed by 3 bases and J by 5 bases, leaving 9 bases between them. Germline CDR1 and CDR2: MNHNS and SASEGT. CDR3 loop: CASSEAGQDTQYF. The CDR3 nucleotides read TGTGCCAGCAGTGAGGCAGGGCAAGATACGCAGTATTTT.

V gene TRBV15 combines with J gene TRBJ1-6; D is uncertain. The germline gives CDR1 LNHNV, CDR2 YYDKDF (reference sequence). The CDR3 runs to 13 residues. The ends were cut back, 5 bases at V and 3 bases at J, with 5 bases in the middle. CDR3 sequence reads: CATSYSYNSPLHF. In DNA form, the CDR3 reads TGTGCCACCAGCTACAGCTATAATTCACCCCTCCACTTT.

The rearrangement joins TRBV6-5 to TRBJ2-5; D gene ambiguous. In germline, CDR1 is MNHEY, CDR2 SVGAGI. V was cut by 0 bases and J by 2 bases, with 7 bases left in between. This CDR3 comprises 14 residues. The CDR3 coding sequence is TGTGCCAGCAGTTACTCGACACCACAAGAGACCCAGTACTTC. Translated: CASSYSTPQETQYF.

The chain has TRBV5-1 and TRBJ2-1, with 7 bases matching TRBD1. The CDR3 loop spans 15 amino acids. Losses at the gene ends were 4 bases for V and 8 bases for J; bases not matched to a gene: 12. Germline lookup yields CDR1 SGHRS and CDR2 YFSETQ. The CDR3 reads CASSPRRQGVDEQFF. In nucleotides, the CDR3 is TGCGCCAGCAGCCCGCGGAGACAGGGAGTAGATGAGCAGTTCTTC.

Turning to this clone: This may come from a read error, since a much larger clone is one base off. Other DNA variants within this sample encode the same CDR3. CDR3 nucleotide sequence: TGTGCCAGCAGCCGGGGGGACCAGCCCCAGCATTTT. As protein: CASSRGDQPQHF. This sequence joins TRBV28 and TRBJ1-5; weak D call: TRBD1 (5 bases). This CDR3 is built from 12 residues. From germline, CDR1 is MDHEN and CDR2 SYDVKM. V lost 6 bases, J lost 7 bases, and 10 bases lay in between.

The J gene is TRBJ2-7, the V gene TRBV5-8; 11 nucleotides line up with TRBD2. After removal of 3 bases from V and 6 bases from J, the junction contained 5 bases not matched to a gene. Per the germline V gene, CDR1 is SGHTS and CDR2 is YDEGEE. This CDR3 region has 14 residues. CDR3 loop: CASSSVGLAVEQYF. CDR3 bases: TGTGCCAGCAGCTCCGTGGGACTAGCGGTCGAGCAGTACTTC.

The rearrangement uses TRBV7-8 and TRBJ1-2; D not resolved. Trimming left V 5 bases short and J 6 bases short, with 13 bases between. The CDR3 consists of 13 residues. The V gene's germline CDR1 is SGHVS and CDR2 FQNEAQ. The CDR3 sequence is CASSLTRENGYTF. The CDR3, as DNA: TGTGCCAGCAGCCTGACCCGGGAAAATGGCTACACCTTC.